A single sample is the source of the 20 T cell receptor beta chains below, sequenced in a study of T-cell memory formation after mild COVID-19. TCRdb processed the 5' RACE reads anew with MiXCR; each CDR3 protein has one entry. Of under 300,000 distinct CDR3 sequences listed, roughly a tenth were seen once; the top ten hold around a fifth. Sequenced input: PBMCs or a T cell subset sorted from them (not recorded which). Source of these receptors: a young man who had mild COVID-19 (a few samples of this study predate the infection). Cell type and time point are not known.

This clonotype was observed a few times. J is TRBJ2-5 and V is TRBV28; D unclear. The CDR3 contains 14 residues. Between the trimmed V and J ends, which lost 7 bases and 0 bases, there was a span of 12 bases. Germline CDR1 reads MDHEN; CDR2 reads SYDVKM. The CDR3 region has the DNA TGTGCCAGCACCGCCATCCGGGACCAAGAGACCCAGTACTTC. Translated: CASTAIRDQETQYF.

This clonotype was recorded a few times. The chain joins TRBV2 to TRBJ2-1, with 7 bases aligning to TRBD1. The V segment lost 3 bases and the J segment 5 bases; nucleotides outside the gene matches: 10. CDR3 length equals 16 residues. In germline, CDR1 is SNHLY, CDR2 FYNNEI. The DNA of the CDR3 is TGTGCCAGCAGTGAGAGACAGGGTATCTTTAACAATGAGCAGTTCTTC. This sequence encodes CASSERQGIFNNEQFF.

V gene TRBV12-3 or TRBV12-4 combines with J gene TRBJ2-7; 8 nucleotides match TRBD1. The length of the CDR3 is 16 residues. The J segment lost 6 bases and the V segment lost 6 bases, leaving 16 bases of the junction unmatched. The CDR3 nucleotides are TGTGCCAGCAGCTCCCACCCGGGACAGGTTCCCGGCGAGCAGTACTTC. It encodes CASSSHPGQVPGEQYF.

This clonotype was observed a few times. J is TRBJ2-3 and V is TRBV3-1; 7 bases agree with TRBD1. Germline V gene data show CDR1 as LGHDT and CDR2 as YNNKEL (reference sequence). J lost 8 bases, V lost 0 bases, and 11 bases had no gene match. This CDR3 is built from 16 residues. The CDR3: CASSQEQGVTPGTQYF. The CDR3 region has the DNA TGTGCCAGCAGCCAAGAGCAGGGGGTGACCCCCGGTACGCAGTATTTT.

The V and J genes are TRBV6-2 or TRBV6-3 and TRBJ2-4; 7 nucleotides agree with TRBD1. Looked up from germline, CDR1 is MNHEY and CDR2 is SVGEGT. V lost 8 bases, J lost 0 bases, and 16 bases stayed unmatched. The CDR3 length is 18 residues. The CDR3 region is CASRQTQQGWLAKNIQYF. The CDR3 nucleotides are TGTGCCAGCCGCCAAACTCAACAGGGGTGGCTAGCCAAAAACATTCAGTACTTC.

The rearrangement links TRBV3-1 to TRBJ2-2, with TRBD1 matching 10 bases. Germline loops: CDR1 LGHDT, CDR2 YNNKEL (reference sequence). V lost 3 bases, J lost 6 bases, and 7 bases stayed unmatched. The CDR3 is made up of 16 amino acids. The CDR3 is CASSQAGTGEAGELFF. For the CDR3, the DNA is TGTGCCAGCAGCCAGGCCGGGACAGGGGAAGCCGGGGAGCTGTTTTTT.

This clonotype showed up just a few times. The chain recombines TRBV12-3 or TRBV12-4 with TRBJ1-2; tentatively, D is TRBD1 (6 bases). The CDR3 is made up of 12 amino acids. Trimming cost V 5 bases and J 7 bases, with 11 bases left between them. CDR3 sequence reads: CASSGGAGGYTF. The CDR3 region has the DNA TGTGCCAGCAGTGGGGGGGCCGGTGGCTACACCTTC.

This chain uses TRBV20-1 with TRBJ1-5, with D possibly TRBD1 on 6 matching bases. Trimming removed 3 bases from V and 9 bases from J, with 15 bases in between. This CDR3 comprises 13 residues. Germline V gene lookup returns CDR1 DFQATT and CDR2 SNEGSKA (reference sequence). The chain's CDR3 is CSARLQGSRPQHF. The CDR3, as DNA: TGCAGTGCTAGGTTACAGGGATCTCGGCCCCAGCATTTT.

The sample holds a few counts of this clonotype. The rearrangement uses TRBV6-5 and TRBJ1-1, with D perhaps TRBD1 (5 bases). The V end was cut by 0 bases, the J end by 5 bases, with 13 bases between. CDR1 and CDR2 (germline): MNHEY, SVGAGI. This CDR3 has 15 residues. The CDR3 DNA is TGTGCCAGCAGTTACTCCGGGGCCCTGAGGACTGAAGCTTTCTTT. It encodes CASSYSGALRTEAFF.

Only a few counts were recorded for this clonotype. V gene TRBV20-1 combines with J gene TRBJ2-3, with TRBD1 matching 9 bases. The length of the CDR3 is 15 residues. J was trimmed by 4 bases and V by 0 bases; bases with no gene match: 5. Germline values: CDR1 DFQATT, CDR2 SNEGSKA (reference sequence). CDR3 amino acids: CSARDPGQGADTQYF. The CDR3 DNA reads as TGCAGTGCTAGAGATCCGGGACAGGGCGCAGATACGCAGTATTTT.

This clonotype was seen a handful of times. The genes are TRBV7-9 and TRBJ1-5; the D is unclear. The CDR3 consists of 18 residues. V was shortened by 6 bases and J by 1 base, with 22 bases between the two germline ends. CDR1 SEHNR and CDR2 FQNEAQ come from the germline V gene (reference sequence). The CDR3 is CASSQKTGGSGSNQPQHF. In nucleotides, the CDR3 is TGTGCCAGCAGTCAAAAGACCGGAGGGTCCGGCAGCAATCAGCCCCAGCATTTT.

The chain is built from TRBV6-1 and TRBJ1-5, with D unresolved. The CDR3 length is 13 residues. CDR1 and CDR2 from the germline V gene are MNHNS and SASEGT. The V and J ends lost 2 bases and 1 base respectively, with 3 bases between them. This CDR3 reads CASSETSNQPQHF. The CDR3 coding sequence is TGTGCCAGCAGTGAAACCAGCAATCAGCCCCAGCATTTT.

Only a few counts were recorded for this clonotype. CDR3 protein: CASSLARGGNTIYF. Here the CDR3 DNA reads TGTGCCAGCAGCTTAGCGAGGGGGGGAAACACCATATATTTT. The chain carries TRBV7-2 and TRBJ1-3; possibly TRBD1 for D (6 bases). V lost 0 bases to trimming and J lost 4 bases, with 7 bases between them. The CDR3 runs 14 residues. Germline V gives CDR1 SGHTA, CDR2 FQGNSA.

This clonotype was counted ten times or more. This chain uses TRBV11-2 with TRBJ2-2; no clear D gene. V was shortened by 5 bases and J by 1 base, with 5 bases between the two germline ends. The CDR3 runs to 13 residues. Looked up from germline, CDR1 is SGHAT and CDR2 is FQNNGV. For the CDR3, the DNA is TGTGCCAGCAGCGCCCTGAACACCGGGGAGCTGTTTTTT. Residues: CASSALNTGELFF.

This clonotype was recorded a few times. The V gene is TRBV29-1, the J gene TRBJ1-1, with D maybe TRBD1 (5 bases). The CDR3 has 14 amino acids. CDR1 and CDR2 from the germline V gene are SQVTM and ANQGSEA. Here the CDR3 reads CSHMGVGANTEAFF. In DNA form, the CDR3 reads TGCAGTCATATGGGAGTAGGGGCGAACACTGAAGCTTTCTTT.

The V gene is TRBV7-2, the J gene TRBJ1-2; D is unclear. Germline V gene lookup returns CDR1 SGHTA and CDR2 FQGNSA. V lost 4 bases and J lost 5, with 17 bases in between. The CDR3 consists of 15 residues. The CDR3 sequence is CASSSDLTGIYGYTF. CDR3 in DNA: TGTGCCAGCAGCTCGGACTTGACGGGGATTTATGGCTACACCTTC.

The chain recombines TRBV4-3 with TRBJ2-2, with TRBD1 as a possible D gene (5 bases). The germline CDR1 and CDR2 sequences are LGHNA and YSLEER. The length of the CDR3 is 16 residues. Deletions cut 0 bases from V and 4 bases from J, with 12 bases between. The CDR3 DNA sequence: TGCGCCAGCAGCCAAGATCCGGACACCCGCACCGGGGAGCTGTTTTTT. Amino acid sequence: CASSQDPDTRTGELFF.

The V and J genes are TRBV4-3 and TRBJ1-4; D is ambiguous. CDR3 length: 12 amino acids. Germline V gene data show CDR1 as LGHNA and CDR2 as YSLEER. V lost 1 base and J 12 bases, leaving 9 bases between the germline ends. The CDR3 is CASSQVEGELFF. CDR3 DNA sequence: TGCGCCAGCAGCCAAGTAGAGGGAGAACTGTTTTTT.

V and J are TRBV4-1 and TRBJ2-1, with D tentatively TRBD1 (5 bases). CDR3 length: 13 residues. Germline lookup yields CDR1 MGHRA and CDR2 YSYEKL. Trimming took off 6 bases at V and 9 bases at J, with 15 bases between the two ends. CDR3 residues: CASRPNTGFEQFF. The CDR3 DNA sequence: TGCGCCAGCAGACCAAATACAGGCTTTGAGCAGTTCTTC.

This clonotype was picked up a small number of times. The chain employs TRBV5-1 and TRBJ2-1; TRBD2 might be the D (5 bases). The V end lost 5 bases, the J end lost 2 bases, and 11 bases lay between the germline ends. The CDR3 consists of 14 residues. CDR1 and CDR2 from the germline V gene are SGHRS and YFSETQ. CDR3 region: CASRLAGTYNEQFF. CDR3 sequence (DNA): TGCGCCAGCAGGCTGGCCGGGACCTACAATGAGCAGTTCTTC.